The 27 T cell receptor beta chains listed next were all sequenced from one sample in a study of OX40 agonist ivuxolimab in advanced cancers. Produced via immunoSEQ multiplex PCR; TCRdb's table is partial and in-frame only. The table records about 51,000 clones, around 77% of them present only once. Specimen: CD4+ or CD8+ T cells sorted from blood, collected in a trial of the OX40 agonist ivuxolimab. The receptors derive from an adult with an advanced solid tumor such as melanoma, head and neck, liver or kidney cancer.

V usage is TRBV19 and J usage is TRBJ2-2; weak D call: TRBD1 (5 bases). V lost 5 bases and J lost 5, with 18 bases in between. Germline values: CDR1 LNHDA, CDR2 SQIVND (reference sequence). The CDR3 totals 16 residues. CDR3 protein: CASSYSVGAGTGELFF. The CDR3 coding sequence is TGTGCCAGTAGTTACTCCGTAGGGGCCGGGACCGGGGAGCTGTTTTTT. The full variable domain, with the rest looked up from reference TRBV19 and TRBJ2-2, is DGGITQSPKYLFRKEGQNVTLSCEQNLNHDAMYWYRQDPGQGLRLIYYSQIVNDFQKGDIAEGYSVSREKKESFPLTVTSAQKNPTAFYLCASSYSVGAGTGELFFGEGSRLTVL.

The V and J genes are TRBV5-1 and TRBJ2-1; 12 nucleotides agree with TRBD2. V shed 3 bases and J 8 bases; nucleotides not matched to a gene: 3. CDR1 is SGHRS, CDR2 YFSETQ, per germline. The CDR3 runs to 14 residues. The CDR3 loop is CASSSSGRADEQFF. CDR3 bases: TGCGCCAGCAGCTCTAGCGGGAGGGCGGATGAGCAGTTCTTC.

This clone showed up just once. The CDR3 protein is CASSSLNSQGNYGYTF. CDR3 DNA sequence: TGTGCCAGCAGCTCTCTGAACTCACAGGGTAACTATGGCTACACCTTC. The chain carries TRBV7-9 and TRBJ1-2, with a tentative D call TRBD1 (6 bases). CDR3 length: 16 residues. CDR1 and CDR2 (germline): SEHNR, FQNEAQ (reference sequence). Between the trimmed V and J ends, which lost 4 bases and 1 base, there was a span of 16 bases.

This clone has only one observation. CDR3 residues: CASSSRQGDEAFF. CDR3 DNA sequence: TGTGCCAGCAGCTCGAGACAGGGGGATGAAGCTTTCTTT. V and J are TRBV7-3 and TRBJ1-1; TRBD1 aligns across 9 bases. V dropped 4 bases and J dropped 7; count of bases not matched to a gene: 4. Germline values: CDR1 SGHTA, CDR2 FQGTGA. The length of the CDR3 is 13 residues.

About this clone: This sample also contains other DNA sequences that code for the same CDR3. The J gene is TRBJ1-2, the V gene TRBV5-1; D is ambiguous. In germline, CDR1 is SGHRS, CDR2 YFSETQ. Trimming cost V 1 base and J 0 bases, with 7 bases left between them. CDR3 length: 14 amino acids. The CDR3: CASSLSGANYGYTF. CDR3 in DNA: TGCGCCAGCAGCTTGTCAGGAGCTAACTATGGCTACACCTTC.

This clone was recorded a few times. The chain combines TRBV27 with TRBJ2-7; 9 bases fit TRBD2. The length of the CDR3 is 17 residues. With V trimmed by 2 bases and J by 6 bases, 14 bases remained unmatched. The germline V gene encodes CDR1 MNHEY and CDR2 SMNVEV (reference sequence). CDR3 DNA sequence: TGTGCCAGCAGTTTAGAGGTGCCTAGCGGGGCGAGGGGCGAGCAGTACTTC. It yields the protein CASSLEVPSGARGEQYF.

The V and J genes are TRBV7-2 and TRBJ2-1; 7 nucleotides match TRBD2. CDR1 is SGHTA and CDR2 is FQGNSA in the germline V gene. CDR3 length equals 16 residues. After removal of 3 bases from V and 2 bases from J, the junction contained 7 bases not matched to a gene. CDR3 bases: TGTGCCAGCAGCTTCCCCGGCGGGAGTCCCTACAATGAGCAGTTCTTC. Translating it yields CASSFPGGSPYNEQFF.

This clone was detected a few times. The chain combines TRBV18 with TRBJ1-3; no clear D gene. Per germline, CDR1 KGHSH and CDR2 LQKENI. The CDR3 covers 14 residues. Between the trimmed V and J ends, which lost 3 bases and 0 bases, there was a span of 6 bases. The chain's CDR3 is CASSPDHSGNTIYF. CDR3 sequence (DNA): TGTGCCAGCTCACCCGACCACTCTGGAAACACCATATATTTT.

This chain uses TRBV4-1 with TRBJ1-2; 10 nucleotides align to TRBD1. The germline V gene encodes CDR1 MGHRA and CDR2 YSYEKL. This CDR3 has 15 amino acids. V shed 6 bases and J 5 bases; nucleotides not matched to a gene: 9. Here the CDR3 DNA reads TGCGCCAGCAGACCTACCGGGACAGGGGAATATGGCTACACCTTC. Amino acid sequence: CASRPTGTGEYGYTF.

The rearrangement uses TRBV11-3 and TRBJ2-2, with D unclear. The CDR3 consists of 10 residues. Germline V gene sequence: CDR1 SGHNT, CDR2 YENEEA. Trimming stripped 4 bases from V and 9 bases from J, with 3 bases between. The CDR3 DNA reads TGTGCCAGCAGCTGGCGGGAGCTGTTTTTT. Translated: CASSWRELFF.

This sequence joins TRBV5-1 and TRBJ2-2; 9 nucleotides agree with TRBD2. Germline V gene data show CDR1 as SGHRS and CDR2 as YFSETQ. This CDR3 region has 16 residues. V was pared by 1 base and J by 8 bases, with 9 bases of the junction left unmatched. CDR3 sequence: CASSLFAGGSAGELFF. The DNA of the CDR3 is TGCGCCAGCAGCTTGTTCGCGGGAGGGTCGGCGGGGGAGCTGTTTTTT. The full variable domain, with the rest looked up from reference TRBV5-1 and TRBJ2-2, is KAGVTQTPRYLIKTRGQQVTLSCSPISGHRSVSWYQQTPGQGLQFLFEYFSETQRNKGNFPGRFSGRQFSNSRSEMNVSTLELGDSALYLCASSLFAGGSAGELFFGEGSRLTVL.

This clone was counted once. At one end the junction does not follow the germline gene, possibly because of a read error. The chain joins TRBV7-7 to TRBJ2-2, with 8 bases aligning to TRBD1. Germline CDR1 SSHAT, CDR2 FNYEAQ (reference sequence). The CDR3 totals 14 residues. The CDR3 nucleotides read TGTGCTAGCAGTCTGGGACAGGAAACCGGGGAGCTGTTTTTT. Protein: CASSLGQETGELFF.

This rearrangement joins TRBV5-4 to TRBJ2-3; D not resolved. CDR3 length: 16 residues. V was pared by 4 bases and J by 6 bases, with 21 bases between. Germline lookup yields CDR1 SGHNT and CDR2 YYREEE (reference sequence). The CDR3 region is CASSKSDRSSGDTQYF. For the CDR3, the DNA is TGTGCCAGCAGCAAATCAGATAGATCCTCTGGTGATACGCAGTATTTT. Together with reference TRBV5-4 and TRBJ2-3, the CDR3 gives the full variable domain: ETGVTQSPTHLIKTRGQQVTLRCSSQSGHNTVSWYQQALGQGPQFIFQYYREEENGRGNFPPRFSGLQFPNYSSELNVNALELDDSALYLCASSKSDRSSGDTQYFGPGTRLTVL.

The chain links TRBV7-3 to TRBJ2-3; possible D gene TRBD1, 6 bases. Trimming stripped 5 bases from V and 0 bases from J, with 21 bases between. The CDR3 spans 18 residues. Germline-derived CDR1 and CDR2 are SGHTA and FQGTGA. In DNA form, the CDR3 reads TGTGCCAGCAGCCCAAAGGGGGTCCATATAGCGAGCACAGATACGCAGTATTTT. Protein product: CASSPKGVHIASTDTQYF. Drawing the rest from reference TRBV7-3 and TRBJ2-3, the complete variable domain is GAGVSQTPSNKVTEKGKYVELRCDPISGHTALYWYRQSLGQGPEFLIYFQGTGAADDSGLPNDRFFAVRPEGSVSTLKIQRTERGDSAVYLCASSPKGVHIASTDTQYFGPGTRLTVL.

This chain joins TRBV6-5 and TRBJ1-1; possible D gene TRBD1, 6 bases. V lost 0 bases, J lost 4 bases, and 12 bases lay in between. The CDR3 is made up of 15 amino acids. Germline CDR1 is MNHEY and CDR2 is SVGAGI. CDR3 amino acids: CASSYSGGEGTEAFF. In DNA form, the CDR3 reads TGTGCCAGCAGTTACTCGGGGGGCGAGGGCACTGAAGCTTTCTTT.

The chain has TRBV28 and TRBJ2-7, with D perhaps TRBD2 (6 bases). CDR1 and CDR2 (germline): MDHEN, SYDVKM. The V end lost 5 bases, the J end lost 6 bases, and 20 bases lay between the germline ends. The CDR3 length is 15 residues. The CDR3 sequence: CASSPTWGESSEQYF. CDR3 nucleotides: TGTGCCAGCAGTCCTACCTGGGGGGAGTCTAGCGAGCAGTACTTC.

This chain connects TRBV6-1 to TRBJ2-7; 7 bases are shared with TRBD2. J gave up 3 bases and V 2 bases, and 7 bases lay outside the gene matches. The length of the CDR3 is 15 residues. Germline V CDR1 and CDR2: MNHNS, SASEGT. CDR3 in DNA: TGTGCCAGCAGTGAACGCGGGGGATCGTTCTACGAGCAGTACTTC. The encoded protein is CASSERGGSFYEQYF.

V gene TRBV28 combines with J gene TRBJ1-2; D is possibly TRBD1 (5 bases). Germline CDR1 is MDHEN and CDR2 is SYDVKM. The CDR3 is 16 residues long. Trimming shortened V by 6 bases and J by 0 bases, and 17 bases separated the two germline ends. CDR3 bases: TGTGCCAGCAGCCCATTTTACAGGACTACTAACTATGGCTACACCTTC. Amino acid sequence: CASSPFYRTTNYGYTF.

The chain has TRBV11-2 and TRBJ1-1; D is undetermined. The CDR3 consists of 15 residues. Germline V gene lookup returns CDR1 SGHAT and CDR2 FQNNGV. The germline V and J ends were trimmed by 0 bases and 1 base, with 9 bases remaining between them. This CDR3 reads CASSLDWAGNTEAFF. Here the CDR3 DNA reads TGTGCCAGCAGCTTAGATTGGGCAGGGAACACTGAAGCTTTCTTT.

This clone came up once. J is TRBJ1-4 and V is TRBV2; TRBD1 matches 9 bases. V was pared by 7 bases and J by 7 bases, with 7 bases of the junction left unmatched. The germline CDR1 and CDR2 sequences are SNHLY and FYNNEI. The CDR3 consists of 14 residues. In DNA form, the CDR3 reads TGTGCCAGCATTACGACAGGGGGGACTGAAAAACTGTTTTTT. Its protein product is CASITTGGTEKLFF.

The rearrangement links TRBV2 to TRBJ2-5; 10 nucleotides line up with TRBD1. With V trimmed by 6 bases and J by 5 bases, 9 bases remained unmatched. The CDR3 has 15 amino acids. Germline V gene lookup returns CDR1 SNHLY and CDR2 FYNNEI. In nucleotides, the CDR3 is TGTGCCAGCAGGATTCGACAGGGGGCGAGGGAGACCCAGTACTTC. Amino acid sequence: CASRIRQGARETQYF.

The chain employs TRBV29-1 and TRBJ2-3, with D maybe TRBD2 (6 bases). V was cut by 3 bases and J by 6 bases, with 13 bases left in between. There are 13 residues in the CDR3. From germline, CDR1 is SQVTM and CDR2 ANQGSEA. The CDR3 is CSVEEGRMDTQYF. As DNA, the CDR3 is TGCAGCGTTGAGGAGGGAAGGATGGATACGCAGTATTTT.

The chain employs TRBV15 and TRBJ2-3, with D possibly matching TRBD2 (5 bases). Trimming cost V 4 bases and J 7 bases, with 12 bases left between them. Germline V gene data show CDR1 as LNHNV and CDR2 as YYDKDF (reference sequence). CDR3 length: 13 amino acids. The CDR3 sequence: CATSTPKRNTQYF. The CDR3 DNA is TGTGCCACCAGCACGCCGAAGCGGAATACGCAGTATTTT.

The chain links TRBV14 to TRBJ1-1; tentatively, D is TRBD1 (6 bases). From germline, CDR1 is SGHDN and CDR2 FVKESK. The CDR3 sequence is 14 residues long. The V end was cut by 1 base, the J end by 6 bases, with 12 bases between. The chain's CDR3 is CASSQVQGISEAFF. CDR3 in DNA: TGTGCCAGCAGCCAAGTCCAGGGGATCTCTGAAGCTTTCTTT.

V is TRBV27 and J is TRBJ2-2, with D perhaps matching TRBD2 (7 bases). The CDR3 is made up of 15 amino acids. CDR1 is MNHEY, CDR2 SMNVEV, per germline (reference sequence). V lost 3 bases, J lost 1 base, and 9 bases lay in between. The CDR3 loop is CASSFGGRNTGELFF. The CDR3 DNA sequence: TGTGCCAGCAGTTTCGGGGGGCGGAACACCGGGGAGCTGTTTTTT.

In its sample, this clone was seen a few times. The chain combines TRBV5-6 with TRBJ1-2, with D maybe TRBD1 (5 bases). Germline CDR1 reads SGHDT; CDR2 reads YYEEEE. With 2 bases removed from V and 10 bases from J, the gap between germline ends came to 15 bases. This CDR3 is built from 13 residues. The CDR3 DNA reads TGTGCCAGCAGCTTCCACAGGACTATGGTCTACACCTTC. Translated: CASSFHRTMVYTF. Together with reference TRBV5-6 and TRBJ1-2, the CDR3 gives the full variable domain: DAGVTQSPTHLIKTRGQQVTLRCSPKSGHDTVSWYQQALGQGPQFIFQYYEEEERQRGNFPDRFSGHQFPNYSSELNVNALLLGDSALYLCASSFHRTMVYTFGSGTRLTVV.

This clone has only a few counts. The chain is built from TRBV2 and TRBJ1-1; the D is unclear. Between the trimmed V and J ends, which lost 9 bases and 3 bases, there was a span of 11 bases. CDR1 and CDR2 from the germline V gene are SNHLY and FYNNEI. CDR3 size: 12 residues. The CDR3 bases are TGTGCCAGGGGGAGGCGTGACACTGAAGCTTTCTTT. Translation gives CARGRRDTEAFF.